This T cell receptor (beta chain) was found in a study of long-term antiretroviral therapy in people with HIV. Study-level background: The 2015 recommendation for immediate ART came about a decade after the earliest samples. General study points: An increase in diversity followed ART, yet levels stayed below transplant donor controls.

Comments on this clone: Its matching antigen is unknown.

In germline, CDR1 is MRHNA, CDR2 SNTAGT. V lost 5 bases, J lost 1 base, and 11 bases lay in between. The CDR3 runs 14 residues. Version v3.0 of the immunoSEQ assay was performed at survey level. The method was immunoSEQ multiplex PCR; TCRdb's version includes in-frame clones alone and lacks a portion of them. Of about 20,000 clones in the sample, 90% were seen once. This specimen consisted of unsorted PBMCs, obtained about 4.5 years before starting antiretroviral therapy. This rearrangement joins TRBV6-4 to TRBJ1-1; D call uncertain. The clonotype comes from a woman between 25 and 40 years old with HIV. The CDR3, as DNA: TGTGCCAGCAGTCCAGAGGGAGGGAACACTGAAGCTTTCTTT. This sequence encodes CASSPEGGNTEAFF.